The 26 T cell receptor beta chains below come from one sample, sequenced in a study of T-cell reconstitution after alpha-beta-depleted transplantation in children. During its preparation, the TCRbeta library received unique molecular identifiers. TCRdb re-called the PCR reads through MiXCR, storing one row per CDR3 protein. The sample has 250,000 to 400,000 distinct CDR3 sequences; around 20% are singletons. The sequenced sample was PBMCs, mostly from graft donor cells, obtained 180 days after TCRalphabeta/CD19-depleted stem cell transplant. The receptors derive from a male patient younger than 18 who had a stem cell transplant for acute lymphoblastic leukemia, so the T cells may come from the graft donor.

CDR3 sequence: CASSNPGGDTQYF. The CDR3 coding sequence is TGTGCCAGCAGCAATCCCGGGGGAGATACGCAGTATTTT. The chain links TRBV7-3 to TRBJ2-3; possible D gene TRBD2, 6 bases. This CDR3 has 13 residues. With 5 bases removed from V and 5 bases from J, the gap between germline ends came to 11 bases. The germline CDR1 and CDR2 sequences are SGHTA and FQGTGA.

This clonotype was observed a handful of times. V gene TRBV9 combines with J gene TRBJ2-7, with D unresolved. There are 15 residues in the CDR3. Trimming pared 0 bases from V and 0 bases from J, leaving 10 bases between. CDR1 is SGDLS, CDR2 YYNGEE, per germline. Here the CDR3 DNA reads TGTGCCAGCAGCGTAGACCGAGTCCCCTCCTACGAGCAGTACTTC. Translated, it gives CASSVDRVPSYEQYF.

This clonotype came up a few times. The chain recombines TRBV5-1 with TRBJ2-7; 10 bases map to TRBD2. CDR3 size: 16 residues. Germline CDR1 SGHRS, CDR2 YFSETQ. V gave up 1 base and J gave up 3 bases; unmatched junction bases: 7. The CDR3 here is CASSLSPSGGSYEQYF. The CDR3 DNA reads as TGCGCCAGCAGCTTGAGCCCTAGCGGGGGAAGCTACGAGCAGTACTTC.

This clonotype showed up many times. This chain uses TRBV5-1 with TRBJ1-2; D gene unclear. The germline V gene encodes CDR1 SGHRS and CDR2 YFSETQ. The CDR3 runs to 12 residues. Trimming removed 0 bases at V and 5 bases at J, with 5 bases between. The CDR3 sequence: CASSLAGYGYTF. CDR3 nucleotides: TGCGCCAGCAGCTTGGCGGGGTATGGCTACACCTTC.

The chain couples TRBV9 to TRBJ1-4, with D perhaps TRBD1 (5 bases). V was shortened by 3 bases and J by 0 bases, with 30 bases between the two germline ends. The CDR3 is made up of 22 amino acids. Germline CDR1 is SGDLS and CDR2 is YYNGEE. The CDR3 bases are TGTGCCAGCAGCGATGAAAGACGGATGACTGGGGGACTTCTTGCAACTAATGAAAAACTGTTTTTT. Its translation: CASSDERRMTGGLLATNEKLFF.

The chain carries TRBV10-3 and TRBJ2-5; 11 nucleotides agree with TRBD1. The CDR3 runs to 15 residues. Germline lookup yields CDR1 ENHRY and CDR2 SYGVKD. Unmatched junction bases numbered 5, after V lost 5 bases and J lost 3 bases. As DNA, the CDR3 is TGTGCCATCAGTTCCGGGACAGGGGGTGAAGAGACCCAGTACTTC. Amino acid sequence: CAISSGTGGEETQYF.

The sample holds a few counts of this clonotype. The CDR3 DNA reads as TGTGCCAGCTGCCTCCTAGCGGGAGTAGGAAATACGCAGTATTTT. Translating gives CASCLLAGVGNTQYF. The chain couples TRBV12-3 or TRBV12-4 to TRBJ2-3; the match to TRBD2 covers 10 bases. The CDR3 length is 15 residues. V shed 8 bases and J 7 bases; nucleotides not matched to a gene: 12.

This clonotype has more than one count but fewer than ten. The DNA of the CDR3 is TGTGCCAGCAACGAGGGGGCAGGTACTTCACCCCTCCACTTT. This sequence encodes CASNEGAGTSPLHF. This chain joins TRBV9 and TRBJ1-6; 7 bases are shared with TRBD1. V was clipped by 6 bases and J by 9 bases; unmatched bases: 9. The length of the CDR3 is 14 residues. Germline V gene sequence: CDR1 SGDLS, CDR2 YYNGEE.

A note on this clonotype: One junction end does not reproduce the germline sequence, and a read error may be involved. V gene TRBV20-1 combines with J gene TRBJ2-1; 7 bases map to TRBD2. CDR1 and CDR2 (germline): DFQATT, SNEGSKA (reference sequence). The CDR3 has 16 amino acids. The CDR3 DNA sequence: TGCTGTGCTAGAGATCCGGGGGGAAGCTCCTACAATGAGCAGTTCTTC. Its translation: CCARDPGGSSYNEQFF.

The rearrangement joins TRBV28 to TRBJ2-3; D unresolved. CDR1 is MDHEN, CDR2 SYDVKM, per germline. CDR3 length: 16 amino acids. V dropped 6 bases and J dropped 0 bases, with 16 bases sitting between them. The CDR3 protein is CASRAWRPISTDTQYF. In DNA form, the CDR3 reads TGTGCCAGCAGGGCTTGGCGTCCAATTAGCACAGATACGCAGTATTTT.

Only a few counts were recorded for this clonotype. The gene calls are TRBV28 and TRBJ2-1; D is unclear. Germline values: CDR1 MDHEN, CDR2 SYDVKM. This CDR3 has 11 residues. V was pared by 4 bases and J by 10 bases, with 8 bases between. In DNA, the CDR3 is TGTGCCAGCAGTTGGGGTTGGGAGCAGTTCTTC. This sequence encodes CASSWGWEQFF.

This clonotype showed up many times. The CDR3 nucleotides are TGTGCCAGCAGCTCGTCCCGGGACCTTCGCCTGCAGTACTTC. Amino acid sequence: CASSSSRDLRLQYF. The chain uses TRBV5-5 and TRBJ2-7; the D call may be TRBD1 or TRBD2 (5 bases each). The CDR3 is 14 amino acids. Between the trimmed V and J ends, which lost 3 bases and 9 bases, there was a span of 19 bases. Germline CDR1 reads SGHKS; CDR2 reads YYEKEE (reference sequence).

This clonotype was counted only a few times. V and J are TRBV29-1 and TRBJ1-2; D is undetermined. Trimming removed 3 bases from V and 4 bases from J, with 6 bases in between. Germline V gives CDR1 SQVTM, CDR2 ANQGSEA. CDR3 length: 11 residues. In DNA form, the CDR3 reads TGCAGCGTTGAGGGCGGCTATGGCTACACCTTC. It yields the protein CSVEGGYGYTF.

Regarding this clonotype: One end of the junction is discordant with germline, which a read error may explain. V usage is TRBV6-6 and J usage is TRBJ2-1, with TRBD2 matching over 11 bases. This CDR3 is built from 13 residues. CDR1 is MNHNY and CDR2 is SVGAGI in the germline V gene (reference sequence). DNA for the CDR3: TGTGCCAGCAGGACTAGCGGGATCGATGAGCAGTTCTTT. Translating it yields CASRTSGIDEQFF.

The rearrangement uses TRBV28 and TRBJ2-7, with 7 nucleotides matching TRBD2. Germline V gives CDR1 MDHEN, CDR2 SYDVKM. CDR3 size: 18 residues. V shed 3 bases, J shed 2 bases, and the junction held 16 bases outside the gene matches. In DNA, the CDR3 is TGTGCCAGCAGTTTTTCACGGATGGAGGCGGGAGCCCCCTACGAGCAGTACTTC. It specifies CASSFSRMEAGAPYEQYF.

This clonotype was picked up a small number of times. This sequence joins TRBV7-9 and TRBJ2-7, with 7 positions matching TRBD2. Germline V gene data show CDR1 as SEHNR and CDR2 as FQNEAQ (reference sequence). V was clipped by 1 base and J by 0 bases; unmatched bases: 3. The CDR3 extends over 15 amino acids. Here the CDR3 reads CASSLGGTTSYEQYF. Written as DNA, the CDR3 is TGTGCCAGCAGCTTAGGGGGGACTACCTCCTACGAGCAGTACTTC. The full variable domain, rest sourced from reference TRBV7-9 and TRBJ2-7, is DTGVSQNPRHKITKRGQNVTFRCDPISEHNRLYWYRQTLGQGPEFLTYFQNEAQLEKSRLLSDRFSAERPKGSFSTLEIQRTEQGDSAMYLCASSLGGTTSYEQYFGPGTRLTVT.

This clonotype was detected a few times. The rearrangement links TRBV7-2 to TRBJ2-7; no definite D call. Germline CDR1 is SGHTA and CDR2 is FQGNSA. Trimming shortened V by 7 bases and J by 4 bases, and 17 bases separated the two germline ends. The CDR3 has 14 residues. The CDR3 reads CASTLFRPAYEQYF. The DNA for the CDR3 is TGTGCCAGCACCCTATTCCGACCAGCATACGAGCAGTACTTC.

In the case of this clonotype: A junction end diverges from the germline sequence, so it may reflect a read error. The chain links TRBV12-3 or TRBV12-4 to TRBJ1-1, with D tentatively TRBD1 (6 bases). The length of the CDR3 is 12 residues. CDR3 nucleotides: TGTGCCAGCAGTCCCCGACAGGATGAAGTTTTCTTT. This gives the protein CASSPRQDEVFF.

CDR3 bases: TGTGCCAGCAGCTCCCTAGCGGGGACAGGGGACTACGAGCAGTACTTC. This gives the protein CASSSLAGTGDYEQYF. V usage is TRBV7-6 and J usage is TRBJ2-7; weak D call: TRBD1 (10 bases). V was shortened by 4 bases and J by 3 bases, with 19 bases between the two germline ends. Germline V gives CDR1 SGHVS, CDR2 FNYEAQ. The CDR3 loop spans 16 amino acids.

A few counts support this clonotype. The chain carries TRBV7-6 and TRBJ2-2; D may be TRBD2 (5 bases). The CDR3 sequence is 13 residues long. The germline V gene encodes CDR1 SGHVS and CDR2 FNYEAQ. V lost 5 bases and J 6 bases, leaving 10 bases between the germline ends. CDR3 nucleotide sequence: TGTGCCAGCAGCACTCGGAGGCCCGGGGAGCTGTTTTTT. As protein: CASSTRRPGELFF.

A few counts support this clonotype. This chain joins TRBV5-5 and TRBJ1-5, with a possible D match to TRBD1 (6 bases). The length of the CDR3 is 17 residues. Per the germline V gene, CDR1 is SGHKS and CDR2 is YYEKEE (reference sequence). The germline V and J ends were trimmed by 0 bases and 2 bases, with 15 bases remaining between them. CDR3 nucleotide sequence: TGTGCCAGCAGCTTGGCCTTTGGGGGCGCGGGCAATCAGCCCCAGCATTTT. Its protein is CASSLAFGGAGNQPQHF. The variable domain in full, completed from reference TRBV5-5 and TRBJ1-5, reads DAGVTQSPTHLIKTRGQQVTLRCSPISGHKSVSWYQQVLGQGPQFIFQYYEKEERGRGNFPDRFSARQFPNYSSELNVNALLLGDSALYLCASSLAFGGAGNQPQHFGDGTRLSIL.

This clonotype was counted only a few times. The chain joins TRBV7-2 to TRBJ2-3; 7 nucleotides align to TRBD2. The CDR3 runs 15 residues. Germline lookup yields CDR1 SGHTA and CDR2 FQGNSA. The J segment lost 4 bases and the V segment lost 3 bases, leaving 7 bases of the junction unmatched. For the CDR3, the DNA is TGTGCCAGCAGCTTTTTTGCGGGAGCGGCAGATACGCAGTATTTT. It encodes CASSFFAGAADTQYF.

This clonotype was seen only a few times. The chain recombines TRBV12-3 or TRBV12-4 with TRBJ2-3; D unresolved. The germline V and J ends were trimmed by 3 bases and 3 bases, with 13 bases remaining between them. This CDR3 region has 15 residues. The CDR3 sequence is CASSFSGRLTDTQYF. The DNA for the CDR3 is TGTGCCAGCAGTTTCTCGGGCAGGTTGACAGATACGCAGTATTTT.

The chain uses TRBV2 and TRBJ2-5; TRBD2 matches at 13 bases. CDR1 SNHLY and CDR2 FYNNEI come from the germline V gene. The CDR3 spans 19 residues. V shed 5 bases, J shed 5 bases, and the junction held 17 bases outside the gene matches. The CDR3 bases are TGTGCCAGCAGTCTTTTTCGACTAGCGGGAGGCCGCCCGTGGGAGACCCAGTACTTC. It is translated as CASSLFRLAGGRPWETQYF.

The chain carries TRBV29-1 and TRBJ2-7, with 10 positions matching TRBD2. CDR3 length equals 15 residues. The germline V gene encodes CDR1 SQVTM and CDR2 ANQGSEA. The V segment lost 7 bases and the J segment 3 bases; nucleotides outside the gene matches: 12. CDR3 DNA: TGCAGCGCTAACCCCGAGCGGGAGGGCCTCTACGAGCAGTACTTC. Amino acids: CSANPEREGLYEQYF.

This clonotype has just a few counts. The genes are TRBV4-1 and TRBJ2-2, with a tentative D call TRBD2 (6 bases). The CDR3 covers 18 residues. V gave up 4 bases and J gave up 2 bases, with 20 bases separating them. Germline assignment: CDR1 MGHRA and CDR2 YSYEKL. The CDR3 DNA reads TGCGCCAGCAGCCCCCAGCCCCGGGTGGCGGGAAACACCGGGGAGCTGTTTTTT. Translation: CASSPQPRVAGNTGELFF.